Here is one T cell receptor beta chain with its context. Its antigen is currently unknown. This entry is derived from a study of T cell repertoires in ileal Crohn's disease. Study at large: Thiopurines (approximately ten) or anti-TNF agents (approximately 20) were given postoperatively to about half.

The CDR3 contains 16 residues. The germline gives CDR1 MNHNS, CDR2 SASEGT. The V gene end was trimmed by 0 bases and the J gene end by 6 bases; junction bases not matched to a gene: 10. The method was immunoSEQ multiplex PCR; TCRdb's version includes in-frame clones alone and lacks a portion of them. Here the sample spans thousands of clones, roughly 83% being singletons. Findings and caveats of the study: Every patient over 26.8% clonality showed endoscopic recurrence.

The sequenced sample consisted of ileal tissue. The rearrangement links TRBV6-1 to TRBJ2-5, with 7 bases identical to TRBD1. The receptor was isolated from an adult with Crohn's disease. The CDR3 DNA is TGTGCCAGCAGTGAAGCCGTTCAAAGGGGGCTAAAGACCCAGTACTTC. Encoded protein: CASSEAVQRGLKTQYF.